This passage covers 21 T cell receptor beta chains from one sample sequenced in a study of blood T cell repertoires in COVID-19. Repertoires were generated with immunoSEQ multiplex PCR, while TCRdb's copy carries only in-frame clones and drops some. The sample shows tens of thousands of clones, 80% to 95% of them seen only once. The specimen sequenced was peripheral blood. These receptors were collected from a man aged 55 to 70 with acute or convalescent COVID-19.

The V and J genes are TRBV29-1 and TRBJ2-5; D gene unclear. V was trimmed by 4 bases and J by 5 bases, leaving 8 bases between them. Per germline, CDR1 SQVTM and CDR2 ANQGSEA. The CDR3 consists of 11 residues. The CDR3 protein is CSVVPGETQYF. In DNA, the CDR3 is TGCAGCGTTGTACCAGGCGAGACCCAGTACTTC.

The chain combines TRBV24-1 with TRBJ1-2, with D possibly TRBD1 on 6 matching bases. The V and J ends lost 6 bases and 5 bases respectively, with 12 bases between them. Germline V gene sequence: CDR1 KGHDR, CDR2 SFDVKD. This CDR3 contains 13 residues. The DNA for the CDR3 is TGTGCCACCAGTAAGGGGGAAATTTATGGCTACACCTTC. Protein: CATSKGEIYGYTF.

This sequence joins TRBV27 and TRBJ2-2; maybe TRBD1 (5 bases). Looked up from germline, CDR1 is MNHEY and CDR2 is SMNVEV (reference sequence). The CDR3 totals 17 residues. V lost 6 bases to trimming and J lost 0 bases, with 17 bases between them. The CDR3 sequence: CASSIQVPYPNTGELFF. In DNA, the CDR3 is TGTGCCAGCAGCATACAGGTCCCCTACCCGAACACCGGGGAGCTGTTTTTT.

The chain combines TRBV19 with TRBJ1-4; TRBD1 matches 7 bases. With V trimmed by 5 bases and J by 8 bases, 5 bases remained unmatched. Germline V lookup: CDR1 LNHDA, CDR2 SQIVND (reference sequence). This CDR3 has 13 residues. The chain's CDR3 is CASSVQGREKLFF. The CDR3 DNA reads as TGTGCCAGTAGTGTACAGGGGCGCGAAAAACTGTTTTTT. Supplemented by reference TRBV19 and TRBJ1-4, the full variable domain reads DGGITQSPKYLFRKEGQNVTLSCEQNLNHDAMYWYRQDPGQGLRLIYYSQIVNDFQKGDIAEGYSVSREKKESFPLTVTSAQKNPTAFYLCASSVQGREKLFFGSGTQLSVL.

The chain is built from TRBV9 and TRBJ2-1; D not certain. This CDR3 contains 14 residues. Trimming stripped 7 bases from V and 8 bases from J, with 19 bases between. Germline lookup yields CDR1 SGDLS and CDR2 YYNGEE. DNA for the CDR3: TGTGCCAGCTGTCGTAGTTCGTCCGTCGATGAGCAGTTCTTC. Its protein is CASCRSSSVDEQFF.

This clone has only a few counts. The chain couples TRBV28 to TRBJ1-3, with unresolved D. Per the germline V gene, CDR1 is MDHEN and CDR2 is SYDVKM. Trimming cost V 6 bases and J 1 base, with 13 bases left between them. The CDR3 has 15 residues. The CDR3 is CASSLLRRSGNTIYF. CDR3 DNA sequence: TGTGCCAGCAGCTTACTTCGGAGGTCTGGAAACACCATATATTTT.

The genes are TRBV12-5 and TRBJ1-1; the D gene is possibly TRBD1 (6 bases). Germline V gene data show CDR1 as LGHNT and CDR2 as FRNRAP. Trimming left V 6 bases short and J 1 base short, with 12 bases between. There are 14 residues in the CDR3. CDR3 residues: CASGLGQTNTEAFF. The DNA of the CDR3 is TGTGCTAGTGGCCTCGGACAGACGAACACTGAAGCTTTCTTT.

V and J are TRBV18 and TRBJ1-2; 10 bases map to TRBD1. This CDR3 contains 13 residues. Trimming removed 4 bases from V and 7 bases from J; junction bases left unmatched: 3. CDR1 KGHSH and CDR2 LQKENI come from the germline V gene. This CDR3 is CASSLRDRGGYTF. CDR3 DNA: TGTGCCAGCTCACTACGGGACAGGGGTGGCTACACCTTC.

The rearrangement links TRBV28 to TRBJ1-4; 10 nucleotides agree with TRBD1. Germline CDR1 reads MDHEN; CDR2 reads SYDVKM. V was clipped by 6 bases and J by 2 bases; unmatched bases: 6. This CDR3 has 16 residues. The CDR3 DNA sequence: TGTGCCAGCAGGTCCGGGACAGGGGCCACTAATGAAAAACTGTTTTTT. Translation gives CASRSGTGATNEKLFF.

The rearrangement links TRBV7-3 to TRBJ2-1, with 7 bases that match TRBD1. Germline values: CDR1 SGHTA, CDR2 FQGTGA. There are 15 residues in the CDR3. V gave up 3 bases and J gave up 3 bases; unmatched junction bases: 5. The CDR3 sequence is CASSFGQGDYNEQFF. CDR3 DNA: TGTGCCAGCAGCTTTGGGCAGGGGGACTACAATGAGCAGTTCTTC.

This chain links TRBV12-5 with TRBJ1-5, with unresolved D. CDR3 length: 13 amino acids. V lost 7 bases, J lost 3 bases, and 10 bases lay in between. Germline assignment: CDR1 LGHNT and CDR2 FRNRAP. The CDR3 loop reads CASAGQVNQPQHF. In nucleotides, the CDR3 is TGTGCTAGTGCCGGTCAAGTCAATCAGCCCCAGCATTTT.

Only one count was recorded for this clone. V and J are TRBV5-1 and TRBJ2-2, with 9 bases fitting TRBD1. CDR3 length: 16 residues. V lost 0 bases, J lost 1 base, and 1 base stayed unmatched. Germline V gene sequence: CDR1 SGHRS, CDR2 YFSETQ. The CDR3 sequence: CASSLVDRGNTGELFF. Written as DNA, the CDR3 is TGCGCCAGCAGCTTGGTGGACAGGGGGAACACCGGGGAGCTGTTTTTT. Supplemented by reference TRBV5-1 and TRBJ2-2, the full variable domain reads KAGVTQTPRYLIKTRGQQVTLSCSPISGHRSVSWYQQTPGQGLQFLFEYFSETQRNKGNFPGRFSGRQFSNSRSEMNVSTLELGDSALYLCASSLVDRGNTGELFFGEGSRLTVL.

The chain has TRBV6-1 and TRBJ2-6, with no clear D. This CDR3 region has 19 residues. The V gene's germline CDR1 is MNHNS and CDR2 SASEGT. V shed 1 base and J shed 2 bases, with 18 bases lying between them. CDR3 in DNA: TGTGCCAGCAGTGAAGTTGGTGCGGTAGGTGGCACTGGGGCCAACGTCCTGACTTTC. This translates into CASSEVGAVGGTGANVLTF.

J is TRBJ1-1 and V is TRBV15; TRBD1 is a possible D gene (5 bases). This CDR3 is 17 amino acids long. From germline, CDR1 is LNHNV and CDR2 YYDKDF (reference sequence). Deletions cut 0 bases from V and 5 bases from J, with 19 bases between. The CDR3 nucleotides read TGTGCCACCAGCAGAGATCTTTCGGGGGTGGTATCGACTGAAGCTTTCTTT. Translating it yields CATSRDLSGVVSTEAFF.

The chain has TRBV18 and TRBJ2-7; TRBD1 is a possible D gene (5 bases). This CDR3 comprises 12 residues. V shed 6 bases and J shed 3 bases, with 9 bases lying between them. Per the germline V gene, CDR1 is KGHSH and CDR2 is LQKENI. DNA of the CDR3: TGTGCCAGCTCTCCCGACAGCTACGAGCAGTACTTC. This encodes CASSPDSYEQYF.

The chain joins TRBV5-6 to TRBJ1-5, with 7 bases that match TRBD1. CDR1 and CDR2 from the germline V gene are SGHDT and YYEEEE. V lost 2 bases to trimming and J lost 7 bases; unmatched junction nucleotides: 6. The CDR3 extends over 14 amino acids. CDR3 sequence reads: CASSLQGRRQPQHF. CDR3 in DNA: TGTGCCAGCAGCTTACAGGGGAGAAGGCAGCCCCAGCATTTT.

The chain employs TRBV19 and TRBJ1-2; D is unclear. The V end lost 7 bases, the J end lost 1 base, and 13 bases lay between the germline ends. The CDR3 runs 14 residues. In germline, CDR1 is LNHDA, CDR2 SQIVND (reference sequence). CDR3 nucleotides: TGTGCCAGTACCCCGGCAGGCGATAACTATGGCTACACCTTC. Translation: CASTPAGDNYGYTF.

This rearrangement joins TRBV7-9 to TRBJ2-7; 9 nucleotides match TRBD2. The CDR3 consists of 17 residues. The germline gives CDR1 SEHNR, CDR2 FQNEAQ (reference sequence). The V gene end was trimmed by 3 bases and the J gene end by 5 bases; junction bases not matched to a gene: 14. The CDR3 loop reads CASSFTAIAGEKDEQYF. For the CDR3, the DNA is TGTGCCAGCAGCTTCACCGCTATAGCGGGGGAGAAAGACGAGCAGTACTTC.

This clone was seen only once. V usage is TRBV27 and J usage is TRBJ1-1; possibly TRBD1 for D (6 bases). The V gene lost 6 bases and the J gene lost 7 bases, with 9 bases spanning the gap. Germline CDR1 and CDR2: MNHEY and SMNVEV (reference sequence). This CDR3 spans 11 amino acids. CDR3 in amino acids: CASRSDSEAFF. DNA of the CDR3: TGTGCCAGCAGGTCGGACAGTGAAGCTTTCTTT.

In its sample, this clone was seen a few times. This chain joins TRBV7-8 and TRBJ2-2; 12 bases agree with TRBD1. V gave up 5 bases and J gave up 6 bases; unmatched junction bases: 4. CDR1 and CDR2 (germline): SGHVS, FQNEAQ. CDR3 length: 15 amino acids. CDR3 sequence: CASSMGQGAAGELFF. CDR3 DNA sequence: TGTGCCAGCAGCATGGGACAGGGGGCTGCCGGGGAGCTGTTTTTT.

The rearrangement links TRBV11-3 to TRBJ2-2, with 7 nucleotides matching TRBD1. This CDR3 is 15 amino acids long. The V gene's germline CDR1 is SGHNT and CDR2 YENEEA. Trimming at V came to 6 bases and at J to 4 bases, leaving 8 bases not matched to a gene. CDR3: CASRSPGQITGELFF. CDR3 nucleotides: TGTGCCAGCAGATCTCCGGGACAGATCACCGGGGAGCTGTTTTTT.